This T cell receptor (beta chain) was retrieved from a study of cytomegalovirus exposure and HLA in healthy donors. Both 60 Vbeta primers and 13 Jbeta primers went into the PCR. Sequenced by immunoSEQ multiplex PCR; TCRdb stores in-frame clones only, minus some. The repertoire includes about 150,000 clones, about four fifths of them detected once, and less than 2.5% sits in the top ten. The germline V gene encodes CDR1 MDHEN and CDR2 SYDVKM. With 5 bases removed from V and 1 base from J, the gap between germline ends came to 5 bases. The length of the CDR3 is 13 residues. About this clone: The antigen remains unidentified.

General study results and limits: Confirmation was obtained in vitro that a few CMV-associated chains are specific for CMV antigens.

Material: PBMCs. The V and J genes are TRBV28 and TRBJ2-2, with no clear D. The source is a male donor in good health and CMV-seronegative. This CDR3 is CASSIRNTGELFF. Written as DNA, the CDR3 is TGTGCCAGCAGTATTCGGAACACCGGGGAGCTGTTTTTT.